The clone carrying this T cell receptor (beta chain) showed up just a few times. The antigen is not known. The data belong to a study of T cell responses to AZD1222 COVID-19 vaccine. Study observations and caveats: At study baseline, merely roughly 6 AZD1222 recipients were seropositive.

V lost 8 bases to trimming and J lost 3 bases, with 14 bases between them. The CDR3 length is 13 residues. Looked up from germline, CDR1 is MGHRA and CDR2 is YSYEKL. Data came from immunoSEQ multiplex PCR; TCRdb stores just in-frame clones and leaves some out. The repertoire has roughly 110,000 clones, approximately 88% of them found once; the top ten carry 5.5% to 8%. Sequencing was performed on peripheral blood, taken on day 0 of AZD1222 vaccination. The TCR was taken from an adult in good health. The rearrangement links TRBV4-1 to TRBJ2-7; maybe TRBD1 (5 bases). CDR3 residues: CASRLTEDYEQYF. In DNA, the CDR3 is TGCGCCAGCCGATTGACAGAGGACTACGAGCAGTACTTC.